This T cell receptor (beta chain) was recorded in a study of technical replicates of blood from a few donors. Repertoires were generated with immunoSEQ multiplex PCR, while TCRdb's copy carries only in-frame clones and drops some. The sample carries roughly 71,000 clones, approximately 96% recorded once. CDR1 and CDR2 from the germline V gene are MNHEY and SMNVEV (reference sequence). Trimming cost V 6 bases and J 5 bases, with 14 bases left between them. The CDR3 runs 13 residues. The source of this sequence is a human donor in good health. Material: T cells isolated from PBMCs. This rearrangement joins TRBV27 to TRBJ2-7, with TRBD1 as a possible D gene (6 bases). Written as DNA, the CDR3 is TGTGCCAGCAGCCTAGTCAGGGGCCACGAGCAGTACTTC. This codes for CASSLVRGHEQYF.